The 9 T cell receptor beta chains listed next were all sequenced from one sample in a study of blood T cell repertoires in COVID-19. Profiling relied on immunoSEQ multiplex PCR, and the TCRdb table lists in-frame clones only, not all of them. Of 250,000 to 350,000 clones listed, approximately 90% are singletons. The sequenced sample consisted of peripheral blood. The origin of the receptors is a woman in her thirties with COVID-19, enrolled during active disease.

The rearrangement links TRBV12-3 or TRBV12-4 to TRBJ2-7; D not certain. The CDR3 sequence is 11 residues long. Deletions cut 2 bases from V and 6 bases from J, with 5 bases between. CDR3 in amino acids: CASSLYSEQYF. CDR3 sequence (DNA): TGTGCCAGCAGTTTATATTCCGAGCAGTACTTC.

The V call is TRBV19, the J call TRBJ1-5; D is uncertain. This CDR3 has 13 residues. The germline gives CDR1 LNHDA, CDR2 SQIVND (reference sequence). The germline V and J ends were trimmed by 1 base and 5 bases, with 6 bases remaining between them. CDR3 region: CASSIVEDQPQHF. The CDR3 bases are TGTGCCAGTAGTATAGTAGAGGATCAGCCCCAGCATTTT.

This chain uses TRBV19 with TRBJ2-1; 13 bases align to TRBD2. The J segment lost 6 bases and the V segment lost 8 bases, leaving 19 bases of the junction unmatched. The germline V gene encodes CDR1 LNHDA and CDR2 SQIVND (reference sequence). This CDR3 has 19 amino acids. DNA for the CDR3: TGTGCCAGTTCCCTAACCCCTGCGGGGACTAGCGGGACCTTCAATGAGCAGTTCTTC. It yields the protein CASSLTPAGTSGTFNEQFF.

J is TRBJ2-3 and V is TRBV9, with 11 bases identical to TRBD2. The CDR3 is 15 residues long. Germline loops: CDR1 SGDLS, CDR2 YYNGEE. Unmatched junction bases numbered 3, after V lost 6 bases and J lost 0 bases. Here the CDR3 reads CASTLAGGSTDTQYF. DNA for the CDR3: TGTGCCAGCACCTTAGCGGGAGGGAGCACAGATACGCAGTATTTT.

The rearrangement links TRBV10-2 to TRBJ2-1, with TRBD2 matching 11 bases. With V trimmed by 6 bases and J by 6 bases, 1 base remained unmatched. There are 13 residues in the CDR3. Looked up from germline, CDR1 is WSHSY and CDR2 is SAAADI. CDR3 in amino acids: CASRGLAVNEQFF. The CDR3 coding sequence is TGCGCCAGCAGGGGACTAGCGGTCAATGAGCAGTTCTTC.

The J gene is TRBJ2-1, the V gene TRBV5-1, with 10 nucleotides matching TRBD2. CDR1 and CDR2 from the germline V gene are SGHRS and YFSETQ. The CDR3 sequence is 16 residues long. Trimming took 3 bases from V and 4 from J; bases not matched to a gene: 7. Here the CDR3 reads CASSSETSGIYNEQFF. CDR3 coding DNA: TGCGCCAGCAGCTCCGAAACTAGCGGGATTTACAATGAGCAGTTCTTC.

This clone showed up just a few times. The rearrangement uses TRBV5-5 and TRBJ1-3; tentative D call: TRBD1 (6 bases). The germline gives CDR1 SGHKS, CDR2 YYEKEE (reference sequence). V lost 2 bases to trimming and J lost 3 bases, with 12 bases between them. The CDR3 is 15 residues long. As DNA, the CDR3 is TGTGCCAGCAGCTTTCGGCAGGGGATTGGAAACACCATATATTTT. Translating gives CASSFRQGIGNTIYF.

V and J are TRBV28 and TRBJ1-4, with 8 bases lining up with TRBD1. Unmatched junction bases numbered 13, after V lost 5 bases and J lost 8 bases. Germline V CDR1 and CDR2: MDHEN, SYDVKM. The CDR3 runs 16 residues. CDR3 residues: CASSARPGQVNEKLFF. The CDR3, as DNA: TGTGCCAGCAGTGCCCGCCCGGGACAGGTGAACGAAAAACTGTTTTTT.

The chain links TRBV7-8 to TRBJ1-1; D remains unclear. Trimming stripped 3 bases from V and 1 base from J, with 15 bases between. The CDR3 consists of 16 residues. CDR1 is SGHVS and CDR2 is FQNEAQ in the germline V gene. The chain's CDR3 is CASSLGREGSNTEAFF. The CDR3 DNA reads TGTGCCAGCAGCTTGGGCCGGGAGGGATCGAACACTGAAGCTTTCTTT.